A single sample gave rise to the 9 T cell receptor beta chains below, sequenced in a study of T-cell reconstitution after alpha-beta-depleted transplantation in children (dated by TCRdb to between 2015 and 2016). In light of the paper, this sample's treatment or condition label describes: allogeneic hematopoietic cell transplantation with graft depleted of TCRalphabeta T cells and CD19 B cells. The method was PCR. Sequencing instrument: Illumina HiSeq 2500. To normalize quantification of the TCRbeta repertoire, the TCR libraries were built with molecular barcoding that relied on unique molecular identifiers. TCRdb redid the processing of the public reads, applying fastp at Q25 and MiXCR, and retained in-frame beta chains. Rows matching on CDR3 protein sequence are summarized as one entry with the most common DNA and genes. This sample comprises 450,000 to 700,000 distinct CDR3 sequences, 25% to 30% of them detected only once. The ten largest account for around 36% of the sample.

The starting material was PBMCs, obtained before TCRalphabeta/CD19-depleted stem cell transplant. Receptors were obtained from a boy in the first two years of life with Wiskott-Aldrich syndrome, due to receive a stem cell transplant.

The sample holds a few counts of this clonotype. The V call is TRBV5-1, the J call TRBJ2-3, with 8 bases that match TRBD1. CDR1 is SGHRS, CDR2 YFSETQ, per germline. Germline trimming cut 0 bases from V and 5 bases from J; bases unmatched to any gene: 8. The CDR3 length is 16 residues. As DNA, the CDR3 is TGCGCCAGCAGCTTGGACCAGGGGGCTAGAGGAGATACGCAGTATTTT. Translation: CASSLDQGARGDTQYF.

The V gene is TRBV7-2, the J gene TRBJ1-2; weak D call: TRBD1 (6 bases). Germline assignment: CDR1 SGHTA and CDR2 FQGNSA. The CDR3 sequence is 15 residues long. V lost 1 base and J 5 bases, leaving 14 bases between the germline ends. CDR3: CASSLEGQRSYGYTF. The DNA for the CDR3 is TGTGCCAGCAGCTTAGAAGGACAGAGGTCTTATGGCTACACCTTC. Full variable domain (remainder filled in from reference TRBV7-2 and TRBJ1-2): GAGVSQSPSNKVTEKGKDVELRCDPISGHTALYWYRQSLGQGLEFLIYFQGNSAPDKSGLPSDRFSAERTGGSVSTLTIQRTQQEDSAVYLCASSLEGQRSYGYTFGSGTRLTVV.

The sample holds a few counts of this clonotype. The DNA for the CDR3 is TGTGCCAGCAGCTTAGAATTTGCTAGAGGGGGCTATGAGCAGTTCTTC. It codes for CASSLEFARGGYEQFF. The rearrangement joins TRBV11-2 to TRBJ2-1; TRBD1 matches at 7 bases. With V trimmed by 0 bases and J by 8 bases, 10 bases remained unmatched. The length of the CDR3 is 16 residues. Germline-derived CDR1 and CDR2 are SGHAT and FQNNGV.

This clonotype was picked up a small number of times. This chain joins TRBV7-2 and TRBJ2-3; 16 nucleotides align to TRBD2. V trimming: 4 bases; J trimming: 8 bases; junction bases outside the gene matches: 9. The CDR3 is 17 amino acids. CDR1 SGHTA and CDR2 FQGNSA come from the germline V gene. This CDR3 reads CASSSPGTSGRDGTQYF. CDR3 bases: TGTGCCAGCAGCTCCCCGGGGACTAGCGGGAGGGATGGTACGCAGTATTTT.

This CDR3 reads CASGPRAGGSYEQYF. CDR3 nucleotides: TGTGCCAGCGGCCCGCGAGCGGGAGGATCCTACGAGCAGTACTTC. The chain has TRBV9 and TRBJ2-7; 9 nucleotides agree with TRBD2. V was pared by 7 bases and J by 1 base, with 9 bases of the junction left unmatched. Germline CDR1 is SGDLS and CDR2 is YYNGEE. CDR3 length: 15 amino acids.

This sequence joins TRBV28 and TRBJ1-5; D ambiguous. Germline V CDR1 and CDR2: MDHEN, SYDVKM. The CDR3 extends over 16 amino acids. The ends were cut back, 1 base at V and 2 bases at J, with 12 bases in the middle. The CDR3 reads CASSLSGRPGNQPQHF. CDR3 nucleotide sequence: TGTGCCAGCAGTTTATCCGGACGCCCGGGCAATCAGCCCCAGCATTTT. The variable domain in full, with the rest retrieved from reference TRBV28 and TRBJ1-5, is DVKVTQSSRYLVKRTGEKVFLECVQDMDHENMFWYRQDPGLGLRLIYFSYDVKMKEKGDIPEGYSVSREKKERFSLILESASTNQTSMYLCASSLSGRPGNQPQHFGDGTRLSIL.

The chain joins TRBV29-1 to TRBJ2-3; 7 positions match TRBD2. With V trimmed by 0 bases and J by 4 bases, 7 bases remained unmatched. The CDR3 has 15 residues. The V gene's germline CDR1 is SQVTM and CDR2 ANQGSEA. For the CDR3, the DNA is TGCAGCGTTGAAGAAAGGGGCGGGAGCTCAGATACGCAGTATTTT. Its protein is CSVEERGGSSDTQYF.

The V and J genes are TRBV24-1 and TRBJ2-5, with 10 bases lining up with TRBD1. CDR1 and CDR2 from the germline V gene are KGHDR and SFDVKD. The CDR3 loop spans 18 amino acids. The V gene end was trimmed by 0 bases and the J gene end by 1 base; junction bases not matched to a gene: 7. CDR3 nucleotides: TGTGCCACCAGTGATTTGGGTCGCGGGACAGGGGTCCAAGAGACCCAGTACTTC. It translates to CATSDLGRGTGVQETQYF.

This clonotype was seen many times. V and J are TRBV5-1 and TRBJ2-1; 10 nucleotides agree with TRBD2. The germline V gene has CDR1 SGHRS and CDR2 YFSETQ. The V and J ends lost 5 bases and 8 bases, in that order; junction bases with no gene match: 7. This CDR3 comprises 14 residues. The CDR3 loop reads CASRRDSGRYEQFF. The CDR3 nucleotides read TGCGCCAGCAGGAGGGATAGCGGGAGGTATGAGCAGTTCTTC.